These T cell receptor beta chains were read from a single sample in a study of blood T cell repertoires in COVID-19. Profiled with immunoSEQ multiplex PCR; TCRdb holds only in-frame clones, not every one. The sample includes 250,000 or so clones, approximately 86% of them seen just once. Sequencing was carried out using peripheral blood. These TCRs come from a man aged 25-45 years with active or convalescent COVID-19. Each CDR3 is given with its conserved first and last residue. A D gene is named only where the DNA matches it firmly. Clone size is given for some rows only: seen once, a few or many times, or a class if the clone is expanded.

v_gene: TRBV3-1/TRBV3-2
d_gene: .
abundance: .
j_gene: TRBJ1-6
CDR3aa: CASSPTDQSPLHF
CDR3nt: TGTGCCAGCAGCCCGACAGACCAGTCACCCCTCCACTTT

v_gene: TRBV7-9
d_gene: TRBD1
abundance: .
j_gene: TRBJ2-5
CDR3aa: CASSGTGESFETQYF
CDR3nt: TGTGCCAGCAGCGGTACAGGGGAGAGTTTTGAGACCCAGTACTTC

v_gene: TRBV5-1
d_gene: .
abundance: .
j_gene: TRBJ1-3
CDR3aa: CASSLDPPGGNTIYF
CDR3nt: TGCGCCAGCAGCTTGGACCCTCCGGGGGGAAACACCATATATTTT

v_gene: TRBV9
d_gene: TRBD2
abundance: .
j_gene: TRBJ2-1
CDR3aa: CASSASSGTNNEQFF
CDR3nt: TGTGCCAGCAGCGCCAGCTCTGGGACTAACAATGAGCAGTTCTTC

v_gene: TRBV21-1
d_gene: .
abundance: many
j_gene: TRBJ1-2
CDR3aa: CASSPTDFGGQGTGYTF
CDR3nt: TGTGCCAGCAGCCCTACGGATTTCGGGGGACAGGGGACTGGCTACACCTTC

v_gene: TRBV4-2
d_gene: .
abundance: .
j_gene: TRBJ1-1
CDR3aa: CASSQSLLATEAFF
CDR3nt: TGTGCCAGCAGCCAATCCCTTTTGGCCACTGAAGCTTTCTTT

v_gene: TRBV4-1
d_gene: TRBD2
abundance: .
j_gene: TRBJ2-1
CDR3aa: CASSQALAGGGYEQFF
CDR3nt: TGCGCCAGCAGCCAAGCCCTAGCGGGGGGAGGTTATGAGCAGTTCTTC

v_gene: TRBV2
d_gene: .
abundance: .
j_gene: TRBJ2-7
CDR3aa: CASSEYWPTYEQYF
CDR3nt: TGTGCCAGCAGTGAATATTGGCCGACCTACGAGCAGTACTTC

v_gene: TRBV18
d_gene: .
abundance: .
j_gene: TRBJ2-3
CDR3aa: CASQGRGSTDTQYF
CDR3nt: TGTGCCAGCCAGGGTCGGGGGAGCACAGATACGCAGTATTTT

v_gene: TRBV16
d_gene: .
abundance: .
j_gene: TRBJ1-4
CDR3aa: CASSQSREEGATNEKLFF
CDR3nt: TGTGCCAGCAGCCAATCACGAGAGGAAGGAGCAACTAATGAAAAACTGTTTTTT

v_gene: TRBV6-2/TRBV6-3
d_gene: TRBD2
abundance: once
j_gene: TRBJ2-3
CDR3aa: CASSNQLAGGITDTQYF
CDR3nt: TGTGCCAGCAGTAACCAACTAGCGGGGGGGATCACAGATACGCAGTATTTT